This T cell receptor (beta chain) was identified during a study of blood T cell repertoires in COVID-19. Symptom resolution, clearance, or two negative PCRs marked the recovered donors of Cohort 3. TCRdb's copy holds only in-frame clones and misses some; the assay was immunoSEQ multiplex PCR. The sample includes more than 300,000 clones, roughly four fifths seen only once; the top ten take about 4.8%. Deletions cut 3 bases from V and 3 bases from J, with 11 bases between. Germline CDR1 is KGHSH and CDR2 is LQKENI. The CDR3 is 15 residues long. Sample: PBMCs or T cells enriched from blood (not recorded which). The chain has TRBV18 and TRBJ1-4; a weak D match, TRBD1 (5 bases). The receptor's source is a woman between 45 and 60 years old who had recovered from COVID-19. In DNA form, the CDR3 reads TGTGCCAGCTCACCTCAAGACAGTTCTAATGAAAAACTGTTTTTT. Protein: CASSPQDSSNEKLFF.